The 18 T cell receptor beta chains below come from one sample, sequenced in a study of blood T cells in healthy people across ages. Then a second PCR, running roughly 7 to 11 cycles, was carried out with a sample-barcoded 5' primer and a J-beta primer mix. In TCRdb, the 5' RACE reads were re-called with MiXCR into one record per CDR3 protein. Of 550,000 to 800,000 distinct CDR3 sequences in the sample, roughly 32% were seen once. The sequenced sample consisted of blood. These receptors came from an elderly woman in good health.

This clonotype was seen a few times. CDR3 in DNA: TGTGCCAGCAGGATGGGGCTAGCGGGGCCCAATGAGCAGTTCTTC. Translating gives CASRMGLAGPNEQFF. The gene calls are TRBV28 and TRBJ2-1, with 9 bases that match TRBD2. Per the germline V gene, CDR1 is MDHEN and CDR2 is SYDVKM. V shed 6 bases and J 6 bases; nucleotides not matched to a gene: 9. The CDR3 loop spans 15 amino acids.

This rearrangement joins TRBV7-2 to TRBJ1-6, with a possible D match to TRBD1 (5 bases). The CDR3 length is 14 residues. Trimming pared 11 bases from V and 7 bases from J, leaving 18 bases between. Germline values: CDR1 SGHTA, CDR2 FQGNSA. For the CDR3, the DNA is TGTGCCGGCACCGTCGGGGCACGGAATTCACCCCTCCACTTT. Translation: CAGTVGARNSPLHF. The whole variable domain, remainder taken from reference TRBV7-2 and TRBJ1-6, is GAGVSQSPSNKVTEKGKDVELRCDPISGHTALYWYRQSLGQGLEFLIYFQGNSAPDKSGLPSDRFSAERTGGSVSTLTIQRTQQEDSAVYLCAGTVGARNSPLHFGNGTRLTVT.

This clonotype was counted at least ten times. The rearrangement links TRBV7-9 to TRBJ1-2; D uncertain. The ends were cut back, 5 bases at V and 0 bases at J, with 7 bases in the middle. Germline CDR1 is SEHNR and CDR2 is FQNEAQ (reference sequence). CDR3 size: 13 residues. The CDR3 DNA sequence: TGTGCCAGCAGCCCGGACGCTAACTATGGCTACACCTTC. It translates to CASSPDANYGYTF. Complete variable domain (other parts from reference TRBV7-9 and TRBJ1-2): DTGVSQNPRHKITKRGQNVTFRCDPISEHNRLYWYRQTLGQGPEFLTYFQNEAQLEKSRLLSDRFSAERPKGSFSTLEIQRTEQGDSAMYLCASSPDANYGYTFGSGTRLTVV.

Comments on this clonotype: A clone one base away is much larger, so this may be a read error. The chain has TRBV25-1 and TRBJ1-2, with 7 bases matching TRBD1. From germline, CDR1 is MGHDK and CDR2 SYGVNS. V dropped 6 bases and J dropped 9; count of bases not matched to a gene: 13. The CDR3 is 14 amino acids. The CDR3 protein is CASRGRGNVERYTF. DNA of the CDR3: TGTGCCAGCAGGGGCAGGGGGAACGTCGAGCGCTACACCTTC.

As for this clonotype: A much larger clone differs from this one at a single base, so this may be a read error. The V call is TRBV9, the J call TRBJ2-7; 7 bases are a match to TRBD2. There are 15 residues in the CDR3. Per the germline V gene, CDR1 is SGDLS and CDR2 is YYNGEE. Losses at the gene ends were 0 bases for V and 6 bases for J; bases not matched to a gene: 9. The DNA of the CDR3 is TGTGCCAGCAGCGTAGGGGGGAGGGGAGGGTGCGAGCAGTACTTC. Translated, it gives CASSVGGRGGCEQYF.

Ten or more counts support this clonotype. The rearrangement joins TRBV7-2 to TRBJ2-1, with D possibly TRBD1 on 7 matching bases. The germline V and J ends were trimmed by 1 base and 6 bases, with 13 bases remaining between them. The CDR3 covers 15 residues. Germline values: CDR1 SGHTA, CDR2 FQGNSA. The CDR3 coding sequence is TGTGCCAGCAGCTTAGGAGGAGGGGGCGTCAATGAGCAGTTCTTC. This codes for CASSLGGGGVNEQFF.

This clonotype appeared many times. The rearrangement uses TRBV7-9 and TRBJ2-3; a weak D match, TRBD2 (6 bases). The CDR3 length is 16 residues. CDR1 and CDR2 (germline): SEHNR, FQNEAQ (reference sequence). V gave up 5 bases and J gave up 2 bases, with 17 bases separating them. CDR3 region: CASSIRGGRNTDTQYF. Here the CDR3 DNA reads TGTGCCAGCAGCATTCGTGGGGGGAGAAACACAGATACGCAGTATTTT. The full variable domain, in which reference TRBV7-9 and TRBJ2-3 provide the parts outside the CDR3, is DTGVSQNPRHKITKRGQNVTFRCDPISEHNRLYWYRQTLGQGPEFLTYFQNEAQLEKSRLLSDRFSAERPKGSFSTLEIQRTEQGDSAMYLCASSIRGGRNTDTQYFGPGTRLTVL.

The chain combines TRBV29-1 with TRBJ1-2; 9 nucleotides match TRBD1. Germline trimming cut 6 bases from V and 2 bases from J; bases unmatched to any gene: 7. Germline V gene lookup returns CDR1 SQVTM and CDR2 ANQGSEA. This CDR3 has 14 amino acids. Here the CDR3 DNA reads TGCAGCGTCGTACCCGGGACAGGGAACTATGGCTACACCTTC. Amino acid sequence: CSVVPGTGNYGYTF. Variable domain in full (rest from reference TRBV29-1 and TRBJ1-2): SAVISQKPSRDICQRGTSLTIQCQVDSQVTMMFWYRQQPGQSLTLIATANQGSEATYESGFVIDKFPISRPNLTFSTLTVSNMSPEDSSIYLCSVVPGTGNYGYTFGSGTRLTVV.

This clonotype turned up a few times. A much bigger clone sits one base away, suggesting this may be a read error. The CDR3 DNA reads as TGCAGTGCTAGAGATACGGGGAAGCGCTACGAGCAGTACTTC. The encoded protein is CSARDTGKRYEQYF. The chain is built from TRBV20-1 and TRBJ2-7, with D possibly matching TRBD2 (5 bases). V dropped 0 bases and J dropped 3 bases, with 12 bases sitting between them. The CDR3 extends over 14 amino acids. CDR1 and CDR2 from the germline V gene are DFQATT and SNEGSKA (reference sequence).

This clonotype showed up many times. The chain has TRBV15 and TRBJ2-7; TRBD2 is a possible D gene (6 bases). Germline V gives CDR1 LNHNV, CDR2 YYDKDF (reference sequence). CDR3 length: 14 amino acids. Trimming left V 8 bases short and J 0 bases short, with 14 bases between. The CDR3 here is CATSGARSSYEQYF. In DNA, the CDR3 is TGTGCCACCTCGGGAGCGCGAAGCTCCTACGAGCAGTACTTC.

This rearrangement joins TRBV12-3 or TRBV12-4 to TRBJ2-3; D is perhaps TRBD1 (7 bases). The CDR3 length is 14 residues. V was cut by 5 bases and J by 11 bases, with 20 bases left in between. CDR3 sequence (DNA): TGTGCCAGCAGTGCGGGACAGAAAGGGGATGTGCAGTATTTT. Encoded protein: CASSAGQKGDVQYF.

The chain is built from TRBV5-5 and TRBJ2-1, with 7 nucleotides matching TRBD1. The V gene end was trimmed by 0 bases and the J gene end by 6 bases; junction bases not matched to a gene: 3. CDR3 size: 14 residues. Germline V gives CDR1 SGHKS, CDR2 YYEKEE (reference sequence). In DNA form, the CDR3 reads TGTGCCAGCAGCTTGGTTACAGGGGTCAATGAGCAGTTCTTC. Residues: CASSLVTGVNEQFF.

About this clonotype itself: A read error is possible here, since a much larger clone lies one base away. V usage is TRBV18 and J usage is TRBJ2-1; 7 nucleotides line up with TRBD2. Germline CDR1 and CDR2: KGHSH and LQKENI. The CDR3 has 12 amino acids. The CDR3 loop reads CAGSGGSNEQFF. The CDR3 DNA reads TGTGCCGGCTCGGGGGGTTCCAATGAGCAGTTCTTC.

This clonotype was recorded many times. As DNA, the CDR3 is TGTGCCAGCAGCTGGTCAAGAAATGACGAGCAGTACTTC. Translating gives CASSWSRNDEQYF. The chain links TRBV7-3 to TRBJ2-7; D uncertain. Germline lookup yields CDR1 SGHTA and CDR2 FQGTGA. The CDR3 length is 13 residues. The V gene lost 4 bases and the J gene lost 5 bases, with 12 bases spanning the gap. The complete variable domain, with remaining parts taken from reference TRBV7-3 and TRBJ2-7, reads GAGVSQTPSNKVTEKGKYVELRCDPISGHTALYWYRQSLGQGPEFLIYFQGTGAADDSGLPNDRFFAVRPEGSVSTLKIQRTERGDSAVYLCASSWSRNDEQYFGPGTRLTVT.

The chain employs TRBV4-1 and TRBJ2-5; the match to TRBD2 covers 7 bases. The CDR3 has 15 residues. V gave up 3 bases and J gave up 3 bases; unmatched junction bases: 7. Germline V gene data show CDR1 as MGHRA and CDR2 as YSYEKL. CDR3 residues: CASSQPGTTKETQYF. The CDR3 DNA follows: TGCGCCAGCAGCCAGCCCGGGACTACCAAAGAGACCCAGTACTTC.

The chain employs TRBV7-3 and TRBJ2-2; 7 bases fit TRBD2. CDR1 is SGHTA, CDR2 FQGTGA, per germline. J lost 0 bases, V lost 2 bases, and 6 bases had no gene match. The CDR3 contains 17 residues. The CDR3 DNA reads as TGTGCCAGCAGCTTAGACGGGGGGATCGCGAACACCGGGGAGCTGTTTTTT. Translating gives CASSLDGGIANTGELFF.

This chain links TRBV28 with TRBJ2-1; 7 nucleotides match TRBD1. Trimming removed 3 bases from V and 3 bases from J; junction bases left unmatched: 11. This CDR3 spans 17 amino acids. Germline-derived CDR1 and CDR2 are MDHEN and SYDVKM. CDR3 in amino acids: CASSLGRGLQFYNEQFF. CDR3 nucleotide sequence: TGTGCCAGCAGTTTGGGTAGGGGGCTCCAATTCTACAATGAGCAGTTCTTC.

This clonotype was seen at least ten times. The chain couples TRBV20-1 to TRBJ2-7; 11 positions agree with TRBD2. Germline CDR1 is DFQATT and CDR2 is SNEGSKA (reference sequence). V gave up 3 bases and J gave up 4 bases; unmatched junction bases: 11. The CDR3 consists of 16 residues. CDR3 nucleotide sequence: TGCAGTGCTAGTGATAGCGGGGGGGCCTTGTTTTACGAGCAGTACTTC. Its protein is CSASDSGGALFYEQYF.